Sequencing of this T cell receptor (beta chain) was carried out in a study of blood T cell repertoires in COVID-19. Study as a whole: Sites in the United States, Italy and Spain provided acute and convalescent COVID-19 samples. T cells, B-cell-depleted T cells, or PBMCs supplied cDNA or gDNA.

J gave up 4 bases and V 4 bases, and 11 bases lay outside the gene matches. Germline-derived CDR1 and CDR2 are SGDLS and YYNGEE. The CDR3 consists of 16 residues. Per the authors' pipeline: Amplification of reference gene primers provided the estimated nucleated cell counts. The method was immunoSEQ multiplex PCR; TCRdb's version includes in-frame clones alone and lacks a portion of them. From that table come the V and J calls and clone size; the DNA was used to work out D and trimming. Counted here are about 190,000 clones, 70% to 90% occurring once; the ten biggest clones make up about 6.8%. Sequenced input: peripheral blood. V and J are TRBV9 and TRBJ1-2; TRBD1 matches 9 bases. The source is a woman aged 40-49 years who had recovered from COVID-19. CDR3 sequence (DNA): TGTGCCAGCAGCTCTTGGGACAGGGAGGGCAGCTATGGCTACACCTTC. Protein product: CASSSWDREGSYGYTF.